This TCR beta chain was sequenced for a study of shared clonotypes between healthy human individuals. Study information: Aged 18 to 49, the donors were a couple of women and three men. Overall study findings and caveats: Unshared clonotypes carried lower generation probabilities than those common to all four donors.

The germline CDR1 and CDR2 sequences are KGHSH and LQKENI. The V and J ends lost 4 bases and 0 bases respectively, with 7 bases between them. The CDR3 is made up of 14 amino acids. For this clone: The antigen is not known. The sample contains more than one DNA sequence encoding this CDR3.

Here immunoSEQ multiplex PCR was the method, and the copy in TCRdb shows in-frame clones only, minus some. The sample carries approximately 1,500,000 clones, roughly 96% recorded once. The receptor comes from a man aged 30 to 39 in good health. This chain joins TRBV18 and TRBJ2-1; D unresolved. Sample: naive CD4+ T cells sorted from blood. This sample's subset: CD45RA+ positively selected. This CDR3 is CASSLSSSYNEQFF. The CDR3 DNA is TGTGCCAGCTCACTGAGTAGCTCCTACAATGAGCAGTTCTTC.